One and the same sample provided the 24 T cell receptor beta chains below, sequenced in a study of early stage breast cancer tumors. The table came from immunoSEQ multiplex PCR; TCRdb's copy has only in-frame clones and leaves some out. The table has about 11,000 clones, about 78% seen once. Sequencing used breast tumor tissue. These TCRs come from a middle-aged person with breast cancer.

This clone was detected only once. This rearrangement joins TRBV6-6 to TRBJ1-2, with TRBD1 as a possible D gene (6 bases). The V end lost 7 bases, the J end lost 4 bases, and 13 bases lay between the germline ends. This CDR3 spans 13 amino acids. Germline values: CDR1 MNHNY, CDR2 SVGAGI (reference sequence). The CDR3, as DNA: TGTGCCAGCACCAAGGGGGGCTCCTATGGCTACACCTTC. Residues: CASTKGGSYGYTF.

The genes are TRBV6-4 and TRBJ1-5, with TRBD1 matching over 10 bases. Germline loops: CDR1 MRHNA, CDR2 SNTAGT. V shed 0 bases and J 1 base; nucleotides not matched to a gene: 9. CDR3 size: 19 residues. The CDR3 reads CASSDSPRDRGMSNQPQHF. In DNA, the CDR3 is TGTGCCAGCAGTGACTCGCCTCGGGACAGGGGCATGAGCAATCAGCCCCAGCATTTT.

This chain joins TRBV19 and TRBJ1-2, with D unclear. The CDR3 is 16 amino acids. The V and J ends lost 6 bases and 1 base respectively, with 18 bases between them. Germline lookup yields CDR1 LNHDA and CDR2 SQIVND (reference sequence). CDR3: CASSIIPLGVNYGYTF. The DNA of the CDR3 is TGTGCCAGTAGCATTATCCCGTTGGGAGTTAACTATGGCTACACCTTC.

This clone is categorized as medium-sized (0.01 to 0.1%). The chain recombines TRBV19 with TRBJ2-7; 12 nucleotides align to TRBD2. V shed 7 bases, J shed 0 bases, and the junction held 1 base outside the gene matches. The CDR3 spans 14 residues. The germline gives CDR1 LNHDA, CDR2 SQIVND (reference sequence). The CDR3 nucleotides are TGTGCCAGTAAGACTAGCGGGAGCTCCTACGAGCAGTACTTC. Translation: CASKTSGSSYEQYF.

J is TRBJ1-2 and V is TRBV30; TRBD1 is a possible D gene (5 bases). Deletions cut 3 bases from V and 4 bases from J, with 9 bases between. The CDR3 covers 12 residues. The germline V gene encodes CDR1 GTSNPN and CDR2 SVGIG (reference sequence). CDR3 sequence (DNA): TGTGCCTGGAGCCAGGGCGGCTATGGCTACACCTTC. Protein sequence: CAWSQGGYGYTF.

The chain couples TRBV7-9 to TRBJ1-6, with TRBD1 matching 7 bases. Per the germline V gene, CDR1 is SEHNR and CDR2 is FQNEAQ (reference sequence). The ends lost 1 base at V and 7 bases at J; junction bases unmatched: 10. This CDR3 has 17 amino acids. Here the CDR3 reads CASSLEVSGTANSPLHF. The CDR3 region has the DNA TGTGCCAGCAGCTTAGAAGTTTCTGGGACAGCCAATTCACCCCTCCACTTT. Filled out from reference TRBV7-9 and TRBJ1-6, the complete variable domain reads DTGVSQNPRHKITKRGQNVTFRCDPISEHNRLYWYRQTLGQGPEFLTYFQNEAQLEKSRLLSDRFSAERPKGSFSTLEIQRTEQGDSAMYLCASSLEVSGTANSPLHFGNGTRLTVT.

There are a few counts of this clone. The rearrangement joins TRBV2 to TRBJ2-2, with TRBD2 as a possible D gene (7 bases). V lost 10 bases to trimming and J lost 3 bases, with 24 bases between them. CDR1 and CDR2 from the germline V gene are SNHLY and FYNNEI. There are 17 residues in the CDR3. The CDR3 DNA sequence: TGTGCCATTATACCTCCGGGGGCCCGGGGGGACACCGGGGAGCTGTTTTTT. This translates into CAIIPPGARGDTGELFF.

This clone was recorded only once. Mismatch with germline at one junction end may stem from a read error. The CDR3 here is CASSPGQGDYTAF. The DNA of the CDR3 is TGTGCCAGCTCCCCAGGACAGGGAGACTACACCGCCTTC. The chain employs TRBV18 and TRBJ1-2; 8 positions match TRBD1. CDR1 and CDR2 (germline): KGHSH, LQKENI. This CDR3 contains 13 residues.

This clone came up once. The chain combines TRBV5-1 with TRBJ2-5; D possibly matches TRBD1 or TRBD2 (5 bases each). Per the germline V gene, CDR1 is SGHRS and CDR2 is YFSETQ. The V gene lost 0 bases and the J gene lost 1 base, with 7 bases spanning the gap. The CDR3 is 14 amino acids. The CDR3 DNA reads as TGCGCCAGCAGCTTGGTTGGGGGCCAAGAGACCCAGTACTTC. This codes for CASSLVGGQETQYF.

The chain has TRBV19 and TRBJ1-2; weak D call: TRBD1 (5 bases). Per germline, CDR1 LNHDA and CDR2 SQIVND (reference sequence). Trimming left V 6 bases short and J 7 bases short, with 21 bases between. The CDR3 sequence is 15 residues long. CDR3 coding DNA: TGTGCCAGTAGGCCCGGGACTAATGATAGGAGTGGCTACACCTTC. This gives the protein CASRPGTNDRSGYTF.

This clone was recorded once. The CDR3 DNA reads TGTGCCAGCAGTCCATCGACAGGAACCAACACTGAAGCTTTCTTT. This codes for CASSPSTGTNTEAFF. The chain employs TRBV27 and TRBJ1-1; the D gene is possibly TRBD1 (6 bases). Germline V lookup: CDR1 MNHEY, CDR2 SMNVEV (reference sequence). CDR3 size: 15 residues. V lost 5 bases and J 2 bases, leaving 15 bases between the germline ends.

The chain uses TRBV12-5 and TRBJ2-5, with D uncertain. Between the trimmed V and J ends, which lost 6 bases and 5 bases, there was a span of 10 bases. Germline CDR1 is LGHNT and CDR2 is FRNRAP. The CDR3 runs to 12 residues. The DNA for the CDR3 is TGTGCTAGTGGCCTGGACGGGGAGACCCAGTACTTC. The encoded protein is CASGLDGETQYF.

V usage is TRBV10-3 and J usage is TRBJ2-3, with a tentative D call TRBD2 (5 bases). Germline CDR1 is ENHRY and CDR2 is SYGVKD. V dropped 8 bases and J dropped 5 bases, with 20 bases sitting between them. The CDR3 is made up of 15 amino acids. The CDR3 DNA follows: TGTGCCATCCAGGTCGGCGGGTCCTCAGGAGATACGCAGTATTTT. It translates to CAIQVGGSSGDTQYF.

By its share, this clone is medium-sized. The CDR3 DNA reads as TGTGCCAGTAGTCTTCGACTAGCGGGAACCACATTCTCTGGGGCCAACGTCCTGACTTTC. Translation gives CASSLRLAGTTFSGANVLTF. The chain combines TRBV19 with TRBJ2-6; 11 nucleotides agree with TRBD2. The trim removed 5 bases at V and 0 bases at J, leaving 12 bases unmatched. CDR1 LNHDA and CDR2 SQIVND come from the germline V gene (reference sequence). The CDR3 runs 20 residues. The variable domain in full, completed from reference TRBV19 and TRBJ2-6, reads DGGITQSPKYLFRKEGQNVTLSCEQNLNHDAMYWYRQDPGQGLRLIYYSQIVNDFQKGDIAEGYSVSREKKESFPLTVTSAQKNPTAFYLCASSLRLAGTTFSGANVLTFGAGSRLTVL.

The chain links TRBV30 to TRBJ1-2; 8 bases are a match to TRBD1. The germline V gene encodes CDR1 GTSNPN and CDR2 SVGIG (reference sequence). This CDR3 comprises 16 residues. J was trimmed by 6 bases and V by 3 bases; bases with no gene match: 15. CDR3 residues: CAWSARQGLAFDGYTF. In DNA form, the CDR3 reads TGTGCCTGGAGCGCTCGACAGGGGTTGGCCTTTGATGGCTACACCTTC.

This clone is medium-sized (0.01 to 0.1%) by share. J is TRBJ2-1 and V is TRBV4-1; weak D call: TRBD2 (6 bases). The germline gives CDR1 MGHRA, CDR2 YSYEKL. The CDR3 spans 13 residues. V was shortened by 4 bases and J by 8 bases, with 12 bases between the two germline ends. The CDR3 region is CASSLQRRDEQFF. The DNA of the CDR3 is TGCGCCAGCAGCCTCCAACGGAGGGATGAGCAGTTCTTC.

The chain is built from TRBV27 and TRBJ2-1; 8 bases are shared with TRBD2. V trimming: 7 bases; J trimming: 2 bases; junction bases outside the gene matches: 7. This CDR3 is 15 amino acids long. Germline CDR1 and CDR2: MNHEY and SMNVEV (reference sequence). This chain's CDR3 is CASTSAGGPYNEQFF. CDR3 in DNA: TGTGCCAGCACCTCTGCGGGAGGCCCCTACAATGAGCAGTTCTTC.

This clone was seen a handful of times. The CDR3 is CASRPGQSNTGELFF. In DNA form, the CDR3 reads TGCGCCAGCAGGCCGGGACAATCAAACACCGGGGAGCTGTTTTTT. The V call is TRBV5-1, the J call TRBJ2-2; tentative D call: TRBD1 (6 bases). Germline V gene sequence: CDR1 SGHRS, CDR2 YFSETQ. CDR3 size: 15 residues. Trimming left V 5 bases short and J 2 bases short, with 13 bases between.

The chain carries TRBV30 and TRBJ2-2; D uncertain. The V end lost 0 bases, the J end lost 4 bases, and 15 bases lay between the germline ends. Germline V gives CDR1 GTSNPN, CDR2 SVGIG (reference sequence). This CDR3 has 16 residues. As DNA, the CDR3 is TGTGCCTGGAGTGTACTGGCCAGCGTAGTCACCGGGGAGCTGTTTTTT. Translation gives CAWSVLASVVTGELFF.

The rearrangement uses TRBV30 and TRBJ2-1; D is perhaps TRBD2 (5 bases). From germline, CDR1 is GTSNPN and CDR2 SVGIG (reference sequence). The germline V and J ends were trimmed by 3 bases and 7 bases, with 19 bases remaining between them. The CDR3 covers 15 residues. Here the CDR3 reads CAWRRLGAEGNEQFF. CDR3 coding DNA: TGTGCCTGGAGACGCCTAGGAGCGGAAGGGAATGAGCAGTTCTTC. Looking up the rest from reference TRBV30 and TRBJ2-1 gives the full variable domain: SQTIHQWPATLVQPVGSPLSLECTVEGTSNPNLYWYRQAAGRGLQLLFYSVGIGQISSEVPQNLSASRPQDRQFILSSKKLLLSDSGFYLCAWRRLGAEGNEQFFGPGTRLTVL.

This clone was seen more than once but under ten times. This chain links TRBV30 with TRBJ2-3; D unclear. Germline V gene data show CDR1 as GTSNPN and CDR2 as SVGIG (reference sequence). This CDR3 is built from 13 residues. V was pared by 4 bases and J by 4 bases, with 12 bases between. CDR3 residues: CAWTQKMADTQYF. As DNA, the CDR3 is TGTGCCTGGACCCAAAAGATGGCAGATACGCAGTATTTT.

V gene TRBV5-6 combines with J gene TRBJ1-5; possible D gene TRBD1, 5 bases. Germline CDR1 SGHDT, CDR2 YYEEEE. V was pared by 0 bases and J by 2 bases, with 15 bases between. The CDR3 contains 17 residues. In nucleotides, the CDR3 is TGTGCCAGCAGCTTGGGCAGGGTTTACGGCGGCAATCAGCCCCAGCATTTT. It is translated as CASSLGRVYGGNQPQHF.

The V and J genes are TRBV2 and TRBJ2-7, with TRBD1 as a possible D gene (5 bases). The CDR3 length is 12 residues. The V gene's germline CDR1 is SNHLY and CDR2 FYNNEI. Trimming removed 7 bases at V and 3 bases at J, with 10 bases between. The CDR3: CASKGQDYEQYF. The CDR3 DNA is TGTGCCAGCAAAGGACAAGACTACGAGCAGTACTTC.

The rearrangement uses TRBV11-3 and TRBJ2-5; D gene unclear. CDR3 size: 11 residues. V was trimmed by 5 bases and J by 2 bases, leaving 3 bases between them. Per germline, CDR1 SGHNT and CDR2 YENEEA. CDR3 sequence: CASSQQETQYF. The CDR3 nucleotides read TGTGCCAGCAGCCAACAAGAGACCCAGTACTTC.